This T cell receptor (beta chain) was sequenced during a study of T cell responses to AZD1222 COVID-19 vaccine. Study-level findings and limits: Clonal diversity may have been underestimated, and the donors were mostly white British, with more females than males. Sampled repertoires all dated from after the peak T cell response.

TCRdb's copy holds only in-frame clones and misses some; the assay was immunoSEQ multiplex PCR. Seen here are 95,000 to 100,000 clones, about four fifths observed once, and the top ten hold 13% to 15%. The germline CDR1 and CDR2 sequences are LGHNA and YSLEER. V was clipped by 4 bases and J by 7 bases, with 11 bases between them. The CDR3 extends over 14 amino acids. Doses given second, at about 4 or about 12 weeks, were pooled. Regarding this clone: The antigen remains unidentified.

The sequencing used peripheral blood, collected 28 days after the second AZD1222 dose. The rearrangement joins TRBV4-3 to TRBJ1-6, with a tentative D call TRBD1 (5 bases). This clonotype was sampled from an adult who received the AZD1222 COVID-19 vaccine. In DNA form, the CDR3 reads TGCGCCAGCAGCCGGGACGGATCAAATTCACCCCTCCACTTT. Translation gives CASSRDGSNSPLHF.